This record covers a single T cell receptor beta chain. The antigen is undetermined. Donors were healthy Finnish infants having corrective surgery for congenital heart defects. No fixed cell number was used; all available blood leukocytes supplied DNA. Clones were read by immunoSEQ multiplex PCR, and TCRdb kept only the in-frame ones, dropping some. The sample has around 44,000 clones; 94% are singletons. The data were taken from a study of human thymus T cells. Findings of the study overall: Seemingly biased V and J gene usage marked thymic and blood repertoires.

The source of this sequence is a boy younger than two with a congenital heart defect but otherwise immunologically healthy. Specimen: blood.

CDR3 loop: CASSMPGQGSSYEQYF. The CDR3 region has the DNA TGTGCCAGTAGTATGCCGGGACAGGGGAGCTCCTACGAGCAGTACTTC. The chain is built from TRBV19 and TRBJ2-7, with TRBD1 matching over 10 bases. The V gene's germline CDR1 is LNHDA and CDR2 SQIVND (reference sequence). Trimming at V came to 3 bases and at J to 0 bases, leaving 5 bases not matched to a gene. CDR3 length equals 16 residues.